This entry concerns a single TCR beta chain. This record comes from a study of CD8+ T cells in alopecia areata. cDNA prepared by RNA extraction and subsequent reverse transcription served as the template for sequencing. Repertoires were generated with immunoSEQ multiplex PCR, while TCRdb's copy carries only in-frame clones and drops some. The table includes about 42,000 clones, roughly two thirds detected once. The treatment: oral pan-JAK inhibitor, 5-10 mg twice daily. The material sequenced was CD8+ T cells sorted from blood, taken at week 4, from a patient treated with tofacitinib. The TCR originated in a human donor with alopecia areata.

The CDR3 region is CAWSTGRGTEAFF. Here the CDR3 DNA reads TGTGCCTGGAGTACGGGGCGAGGGACTGAAGCTTTCTTT. The chain joins TRBV30 to TRBJ1-1; possible D gene TRBD1, 5 bases. Per germline, CDR1 GTSNPN and CDR2 SVGIG (reference sequence). CDR3 size: 13 residues. The V gene lost 2 bases and the J gene lost 5 bases, with 12 bases spanning the gap.